Following are 12 T cell receptor beta chains from one sample sequenced in a study of blood T cell repertoires in COVID-19. Sequencing used immunoSEQ multiplex PCR; TCRdb keeps in-frame clones, though not all of them. The sample gives approximately 80,000 clones, around 89% of which show up once; around a tenth is in the top ten. Sequenced input: peripheral blood. All receptors derive from a human donor in a cohort sampled during active COVID-19.

The rearrangement uses TRBV18 and TRBJ2-7; 8 nucleotides line up with TRBD2. After removal of 5 bases from V and 3 bases from J, the junction contained 9 bases not matched to a gene. This CDR3 region has 15 residues. CDR1 KGHSH and CDR2 LQKENI come from the germline V gene. As DNA, the CDR3 is TGTGCCAGCTCATCCGGGGCGGGAGGACTCTACGAGCAGTACTTC. This encodes CASSSGAGGLYEQYF. Looking up the rest from reference TRBV18 and TRBJ2-7 gives the full variable domain: NAGVMQNPRHLVRRRGQEARLRCSPMKGHSHVYWYRQLPEEGLKFMVYLQKENIIDESGMPKERFSAEFPKEGPSILRIQQVVRGDSAAYFCASSSGAGGLYEQYFGPGTRLTVT.

The V and J genes are TRBV7-9 and TRBJ1-1; 9 nucleotides line up with TRBD1. This CDR3 is 15 amino acids long. CDR1 is SEHNR, CDR2 FQNEAQ, per germline (reference sequence). V trimming: 5 bases; J trimming: 4 bases; junction bases outside the gene matches: 8. The CDR3 nucleotides read TGTGCCAGCAGCATTATGGGACAGGGAGGCACTGAAGCTTTCTTT. This translates into CASSIMGQGGTEAFF.

V gene TRBV19 combines with J gene TRBJ1-2; TRBD1 matches 8 bases. V dropped 5 bases and J dropped 7; count of bases not matched to a gene: 12. The CDR3 spans 15 residues. The V gene's germline CDR1 is LNHDA and CDR2 SQIVND (reference sequence). CDR3 loop: CASSFVDRVLGGYTF. CDR3 in DNA: TGTGCCAGTAGTTTCGTGGACAGGGTCTTAGGTGGCTACACCTTC. Supplemented by reference TRBV19 and TRBJ1-2, the full variable domain reads DGGITQSPKYLFRKEGQNVTLSCEQNLNHDAMYWYRQDPGQGLRLIYYSQIVNDFQKGDIAEGYSVSREKKESFPLTVTSAQKNPTAFYLCASSFVDRVLGGYTFGSGTRLTVV.

This clone was seen a single time. The rearrangement joins TRBV30 to TRBJ1-2; D perhaps matches TRBD1 (5 bases). Germline CDR1 and CDR2: GTSNPN and SVGIG (reference sequence). The CDR3 runs 11 residues. V gave up 0 bases and J gave up 10 bases, with 9 bases separating them. CDR3 bases: TGTGCCTGGAGTGTAGGGGTTTACTACACCTTC. Translating gives CAWSVGVYYTF.

V is TRBV5-1 and J is TRBJ2-7; 7 bases are shared with TRBD1. The CDR3 consists of 14 residues. Germline V CDR1 and CDR2: SGHRS, YFSETQ. The trim removed 1 base at V and 3 bases at J, leaving 4 bases unmatched. In DNA, the CDR3 is TGCGCCAGCAGCTTGACGGGGACAGACTACGAGCAGTACTTC. Amino acid sequence: CASSLTGTDYEQYF.

The chain joins TRBV7-9 to TRBJ1-2; D remains unclear. The germline V and J ends were trimmed by 1 base and 4 bases, with 16 bases remaining between them. The CDR3 spans 16 residues. Germline CDR1 SEHNR, CDR2 FQNEAQ (reference sequence). CDR3 bases: TGTGCCAGCAGCTTAGAGGGAGGGCGTGTTCCCTATGGCTACACCTTC. Translation gives CASSLEGGRVPYGYTF. The full variable domain, its missing parts supplied by reference TRBV7-9 and TRBJ1-2, is DTGVSQNPRHKITKRGQNVTFRCDPISEHNRLYWYRQTLGQGPEFLTYFQNEAQLEKSRLLSDRFSAERPKGSFSTLEIQRTEQGDSAMYLCASSLEGGRVPYGYTFGSGTRLTVV.

The V gene is TRBV10-3, the J gene TRBJ1-1; TRBD1 matches 10 bases. Looked up from germline, CDR1 is ENHRY and CDR2 is SYGVKD. V lost 6 bases to trimming and J lost 0 bases; unmatched junction nucleotides: 10. The CDR3 is made up of 17 amino acids. The CDR3 sequence: CAIRGDRGGLMNTEAFF. The DNA of the CDR3 is TGTGCCATCAGGGGGGACAGGGGCGGTCTAATGAACACTGAAGCTTTCTTT.

The chain joins TRBV5-1 to TRBJ2-1; 9 positions agree with TRBD2. Germline-derived CDR1 and CDR2 are SGHRS and YFSETQ. After removal of 5 bases from V and 12 bases from J, the junction contained 12 bases not matched to a gene. This CDR3 is built from 14 residues. The CDR3: CASRPGGSGSGQFF. In nucleotides, the CDR3 is TGCGCCAGCAGACCCGGGGGTAGCGGGAGTGGGCAGTTCTTC.

The chain has TRBV7-3 and TRBJ1-1; D gene unclear. CDR1 and CDR2 from the germline V gene are SGHTA and FQGTGA. The CDR3 consists of 13 residues. The V end lost 0 bases, the J end lost 7 bases, and 9 bases lay between the germline ends. CDR3 sequence reads: CASSLTRSYEAFF. DNA of the CDR3: TGTGCCAGCAGCTTAACGAGAAGTTATGAAGCTTTCTTT.

This rearrangement joins TRBV27 to TRBJ1-6; TRBD1 matches at 9 bases. CDR3 length equals 15 residues. Trimming cost V 5 bases and J 9 bases; bases outside gene matches: 8. Germline V CDR1 and CDR2: MNHEY, SMNVEV (reference sequence). The CDR3 region has the DNA TGTGCCAGCAGTCCTCAGACAGGGGGTTTTTCACCCCTCCACTTT. Translating gives CASSPQTGGFSPLHF.

This clone was counted a single time. The V gene is TRBV28, the J gene TRBJ2-5; 14 nucleotides match TRBD2. The CDR3 consists of 16 residues. V was clipped by 5 bases and J by 5 bases; unmatched bases: 7. The germline CDR1 and CDR2 sequences are MDHEN and SYDVKM. Here the CDR3 DNA reads TGTGCCAGCAGTCCGGGACTAGCGGGAGAGGGGGAGACCCAGTACTTC. Amino acid sequence: CASSPGLAGEGETQYF.

The J gene is TRBJ2-1, the V gene TRBV4-1, with 9 bases that match TRBD2. V was clipped by 5 bases and J by 4 bases; unmatched bases: 9. The CDR3 consists of 16 residues. Germline assignment: CDR1 MGHRA and CDR2 YSYEKL. The CDR3 loop is CASSGPGLASYNEQFF. DNA of the CDR3: TGCGCCAGCAGCGGACCGGGACTAGCTTCTTACAATGAGCAGTTCTTC.